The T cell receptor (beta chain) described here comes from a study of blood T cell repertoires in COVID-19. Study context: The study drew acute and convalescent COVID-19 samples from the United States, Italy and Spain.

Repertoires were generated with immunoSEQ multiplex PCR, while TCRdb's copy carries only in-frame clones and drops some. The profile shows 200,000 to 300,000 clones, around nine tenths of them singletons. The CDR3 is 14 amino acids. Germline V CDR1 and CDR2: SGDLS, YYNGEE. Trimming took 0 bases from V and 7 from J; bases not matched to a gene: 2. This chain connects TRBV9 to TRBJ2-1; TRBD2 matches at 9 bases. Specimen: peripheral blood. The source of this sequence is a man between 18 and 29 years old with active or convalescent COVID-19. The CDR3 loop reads CASSVGGRGNEQFF. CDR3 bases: TGTGCCAGCAGCGTAGGCGGGAGGGGTAATGAGCAGTTCTTC. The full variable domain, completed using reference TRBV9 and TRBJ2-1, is DSGVTQTPKHLITATGQRVTLRCSPRSGDLSVYWYQQSLDQGLQFLIQYYNGEERAKGNILERFSAQQFPDLHSELNLSSLELGDSALYFCASSVGGRGNEQFFGPGTRLTVL.